Listed here are 4 T cell receptor beta chains from one sample, sequenced in a study of metastatic and nonmetastatic thyroid tumors. Patients had received no treatment of any kind before thyroid surgery. With MiXCR, TCRdb called clones anew from the PCR reads. The sample yields thousands of clones, about a third seen once. The sample taken for sequencing was adjacent normal tissue. All receptors come from a female donor with papillary thyroid cancer or a benign thyroid nodule (not recorded which). Some clones in this sample may be carry-over from other donors' samples.

The chain employs TRBV7-9 and TRBJ2-7, with 7 positions matching TRBD2. The V gene's germline CDR1 is SEHNR and CDR2 FQNEAQ (reference sequence). Trimming removed 5 bases from V and 2 bases from J; junction bases left unmatched: 6. The CDR3 runs to 14 residues. The CDR3 bases are TGTGCCAGCAGCGCGGGGGACGGGGCCTACGAGCAGTACTTC. It translates to CASSAGDGAYEQYF.

This clone occurred a few times. The J gene is TRBJ2-1, the V gene TRBV6-2 or TRBV6-3; 7 bases fit TRBD2. CDR1 and CDR2 (germline): MNHEY, SVGEGT. This CDR3 comprises 17 residues. The V gene end was trimmed by 2 bases and the J gene end by 2 bases; junction bases not matched to a gene: 9. CDR3 residues: CASSYGGSSATYNEQFF. DNA for the CDR3: TGTGCCAGCAGTTACGGCGGGAGCTCGGCCACCTACAATGAGCAGTTCTTC.

This clone has only a few counts. The chain combines TRBV5-1 with TRBJ2-5; no clear D gene. Deletions cut 0 bases from V and 2 bases from J, with 17 bases between. This CDR3 spans 17 amino acids. Per the germline V gene, CDR1 is SGHRS and CDR2 is YFSETQ. DNA of the CDR3: TGCGCCAGCAGCTTGGGTCTGGCCCAACACCTTCAAGAGACCCAGTACTTC. Translating it yields CASSLGLAQHLQETQYF.

The gene calls are TRBV7-3 and TRBJ2-1, with 14 positions matching TRBD2. The CDR3 has 19 residues. V lost 1 base, J lost 6 bases, and 11 bases stayed unmatched. Germline V gene sequence: CDR1 SGHTA, CDR2 FQGTGA. For the CDR3, the DNA is TGTGCCAGCAGCTTAATGCGGACTAGCGGGGGGCGGGTCTTCAATGAGCAGTTCTTC. It codes for CASSLMRTSGGRVFNEQFF.